This T cell receptor (beta chain) was sequenced for a study of blood T cell repertoires in COVID-19. Across the whole study: PBMCs, B-cell-depleted T cells, or T cells were the source of the cDNA or gDNA that made up the material.

CDR1 is SNHLY, CDR2 FYNNEI, per germline. The CDR3 runs 14 residues. The J segment lost 4 bases and the V segment lost 4 bases, leaving 4 bases of the junction unmatched. Assay used: immunoSEQ multiplex PCR; TCRdb lists only in-frame clones, some missing. This table holds under 75,000 clones, about nine tenths found once. This clonotype was obtained from a man between 25 and 39 years old with acute or convalescent COVID-19. The chain combines TRBV2 with TRBJ2-1; the match to TRBD1 covers 7 bases. What was sequenced was peripheral blood. The CDR3 DNA follows: TGTGCCAGCAGTGGACAGGGTGCGTACAATGAGCAGTTCTTC. Its protein is CASSGQGAYNEQFF.